Described below is a single T cell receptor (beta chain) sequence and its context. The record originates from a study of blood T cell repertoires in COVID-19. Symptom resolution, clearance, or two negative PCRs marked donors in Cohort 3 as recovered. Looked up from germline, CDR1 is MNHEY and CDR2 is SMNVEV (reference sequence). The CDR3 consists of 14 residues. Between the trimmed V and J ends, which lost 3 bases and 7 bases, there was a span of 15 bases. Using immunoSEQ multiplex PCR, the repertoire was profiled, and TCRdb retains in-frame clones only, with some absent. The sample shows 95,000 to 150,000 clones, about 83% of them seen only once.

Sequenced input: PBMCs or T cells enriched from blood (not recorded which). The source of this sequence is a woman in her 30s who had recovered from COVID-19. The V gene is TRBV27, the J gene TRBJ1-2, with D perhaps matching TRBD1 (6 bases). CDR3 sequence (DNA): TGTGCCAGCAGTTTGCTTGGGGGCGCCGGTGGCTACACCTTC. Protein product: CASSLLGGAGGYTF.